The 17 T cell receptor beta chains below all came from one sample that was sequenced in a study of T cell responses to AZD1222 COVID-19 vaccine. This table comes from immunoSEQ multiplex PCR, and its TCRdb copy is limited to in-frame clones, with some not included. The data contain some 130,000 clones, around 90% of them singletons. The specimen comprised peripheral blood, sampled on day 0 of AZD1222 vaccination. These receptors all come from an adult in good health.

This clone appeared a single time. This chain connects TRBV6-1 to TRBJ1-4; 8 nucleotides align to TRBD1. V was pared by 4 bases and J by 0 bases, with 4 bases of the junction left unmatched. Germline V gene sequence: CDR1 MNHNS, CDR2 SASEGT. This CDR3 is built from 16 residues. Written as DNA, the CDR3 is TGTGCCAGCAGTGGCGGACAGGGAACAACTAATGAAAAACTGTTTTTT. Its translation is CASSGGQGTTNEKLFF.

The chain couples TRBV24-1 to TRBJ2-6; possibly TRBD1 or TRBD2 for D (6 bases each). The CDR3 is 16 residues long. V lost 2 bases and J 4 bases, leaving 11 bases between the germline ends. Germline loops: CDR1 KGHDR, CDR2 SFDVKD. CDR3 region: CATSDWRGKGANVLTF. CDR3 bases: TGTGCCACCAGTGATTGGAGGGGGAAAGGGGCCAACGTCCTGACTTTC.

This chain's CDR3 is CASSPRQGGTEAFF. Written as DNA, the CDR3 is TGTGCCAGCAGCCCTCGACAGGGCGGGACTGAAGCTTTCTTT. This chain links TRBV9 with TRBJ1-1; 7 bases align to TRBD1. V lost 4 bases to trimming and J lost 5 bases; unmatched junction nucleotides: 8. The CDR3 has 14 amino acids. In germline, CDR1 is SGDLS, CDR2 YYNGEE.

The CDR3 DNA reads TGTGCCAGCAGTTTCGGCGGGGCCCCGGGGAACATTCAGTACTTC. Its protein is CASSFGGAPGNIQYF. The genes are TRBV28 and TRBJ2-4; possible D gene TRBD2, 6 bases. The CDR3 runs 15 residues. Trimming left V 3 bases short and J 7 bases short, with 16 bases between. The germline gives CDR1 MDHEN, CDR2 SYDVKM.

J is TRBJ2-1 and V is TRBV18; 7 bases line up with TRBD2. Losses at the gene ends were 0 bases for V and 4 bases for J; bases not matched to a gene: 6. Germline V gene lookup returns CDR1 KGHSH and CDR2 LQKENI. The CDR3 consists of 16 residues. The CDR3 sequence: CASSPPTTSRYNEQFF. The CDR3 DNA reads as TGTGCCAGCTCACCACCCACGACTAGCAGGTACAATGAGCAGTTCTTC.

This chain links TRBV7-3 with TRBJ2-3; D gene unclear. This CDR3 spans 13 amino acids. Trimming removed 6 bases from V and 4 bases from J, with 11 bases in between. Germline V gives CDR1 SGHTA, CDR2 FQGTGA. The DNA of the CDR3 is TGTGCCAGCAGGGATACGAGCGCAGATACGCAGTATTTT. It encodes CASRDTSADTQYF.

The V and J genes are TRBV27 and TRBJ2-6; D is undetermined. Germline CDR1 is MNHEY and CDR2 is SMNVEV (reference sequence). The CDR3 is 14 residues long. V lost 7 bases and J lost 0, with 7 bases in between. CDR3 sequence (DNA): TGTGCCAGCACTGACTCCTCTGGGGCCAACGTCCTGACTTTC. Encoded protein: CASTDSSGANVLTF.

The chain uses TRBV5-8 and TRBJ1-5; no definite D call. Looked up from germline, CDR1 is SGHTS and CDR2 is YDEGEE. CDR3 length equals 14 residues. V shed 0 bases and J shed 9 bases, with 13 bases lying between them. The CDR3 sequence: CASSLVGYDRPQHF. In DNA, the CDR3 is TGTGCCAGCAGCTTGGTTGGGTATGATCGGCCCCAGCATTTT.

CDR3 coding DNA: TGTGCCAGCAGCCCGAGTTGGGGCACCTACGAGCAGTACTTC. Its translation: CASSPSWGTYEQYF. The rearrangement links TRBV7-2 to TRBJ2-7; weak D call: TRBD1 (5 bases). Germline CDR1 is SGHTA and CDR2 is FQGNSA. The CDR3 consists of 14 residues. With 5 bases removed from V and 2 bases from J, the gap between germline ends came to 13 bases. The variable domain in full, completed from reference TRBV7-2 and TRBJ2-7, reads GAGVSQSPSNKVTEKGKDVELRCDPISGHTALYWYRQSLGQGLEFLIYFQGNSAPDKSGLPSDRFSAERTGGSVSTLTIQRTQQEDSAVYLCASSPSWGTYEQYFGPGTRLTVT.

V gene TRBV18 combines with J gene TRBJ1-1, with 8 nucleotides matching TRBD1. Germline CDR1 is KGHSH and CDR2 is LQKENI. With V trimmed by 6 bases and J by 4 bases, 16 bases remained unmatched. The CDR3 runs to 17 residues. The CDR3: CASSDRRTGTGGTEAFF. The CDR3 nucleotides read TGTGCCAGCTCCGACAGGAGGACAGGGACCGGGGGCACTGAAGCTTTCTTT. The full variable domain, its missing parts supplied by reference TRBV18 and TRBJ1-1, is NAGVMQNPRHLVRRRGQEARLRCSPMKGHSHVYWYRQLPEEGLKFMVYLQKENIIDESGMPKERFSAEFPKEGPSILRIQQVVRGDSAAYFCASSDRRTGTGGTEAFFGQGTRLTVV.

The rearrangement joins TRBV10-3 to TRBJ1-5; D call uncertain. V was cut by 5 bases and J by 0 bases, with 11 bases left in between. Germline V lookup: CDR1 ENHRY, CDR2 SYGVKD. The CDR3 consists of 15 residues. This CDR3 is CAISKGAGSNQPQHF. In DNA form, the CDR3 reads TGTGCCATCAGTAAAGGTGCTGGTAGCAATCAGCCCCAGCATTTT.

This clone was recorded only once. CDR3 nucleotide sequence: TGTGCCAGCAGTGAAGAGGACAGGCTAAATTCACCCCTCCACTTT. It codes for CASSEEDRLNSPLHF. The V call is TRBV6-1, the J call TRBJ1-6; 7 nucleotides match TRBD1. Trimming cost V 1 base and J 7 bases; bases outside gene matches: 4. The CDR3 is 15 residues long. The germline gives CDR1 MNHNS, CDR2 SASEGT.

The rearrangement links TRBV30 to TRBJ1-1; unclear D gene. Germline V gene sequence: CDR1 GTSNPN, CDR2 SVGIG (reference sequence). This CDR3 is built from 12 residues. The ends were cut back, 1 base at V and 7 bases at J, with 10 bases in the middle. The chain's CDR3 is CAWSGRFSEAFF. In DNA, the CDR3 is TGTGCCTGGAGTGGTCGGTTTAGTGAAGCTTTCTTT.

A single count supports this clone. The gene calls are TRBV7-8 and TRBJ1-2; D not resolved. The CDR3 consists of 14 residues. Trimming left V 5 bases short and J 4 bases short, with 14 bases between. Germline V gene data show CDR1 as SGHVS and CDR2 as FQNEAQ. CDR3 residues: CASSPPSPLYGYTF. The CDR3 DNA is TGTGCCAGCAGCCCTCCCTCCCCCCTCTATGGCTACACCTTC.

The J gene is TRBJ1-1, the V gene TRBV5-1; 11 nucleotides line up with TRBD1. V was clipped by 5 bases and J by 4 bases; unmatched bases: 10. Germline V gene sequence: CDR1 SGHRS, CDR2 YFSETQ. This CDR3 has 16 amino acids. As DNA, the CDR3 is TGCGCCAGCAGTCGTCCCGGGACAGGGGGAGTCACTGAAGCTTTCTTT. Amino acid sequence: CASSRPGTGGVTEAFF.

The genes are TRBV5-4 and TRBJ2-1, with D possibly matching TRBD2 (5 bases). The CDR3 is 13 amino acids. The V gene lost 4 bases and the J gene lost 10 bases, with 15 bases spanning the gap. Germline CDR1 SGHNT, CDR2 YYREEE (reference sequence). The CDR3, as DNA: TGTGCCAGCAGCCCAGGACTCCACGGGGAGCAGTTCTTC. Protein sequence: CASSPGLHGEQFF.

The J gene is TRBJ1-1, the V gene TRBV20-1, with D possibly being TRBD1 (6 bases). The CDR3 sequence is 15 residues long. Germline CDR1 and CDR2: DFQATT and SNEGSKA (reference sequence). V gave up 3 bases and J gave up 3 bases, with 17 bases separating them. The CDR3 coding sequence is TGCAGTGCTAGTGGGCGGGGGGGCGCGGACACTGAAGCTTTCTTT. It specifies CSASGRGGADTEAFF.